The 20 T cell receptor beta chains below come from one sample, sequenced in a study of shared T cell receptors in the human thymus. The method was immunoSEQ multiplex PCR; TCRdb's version includes in-frame clones alone and lacks a portion of them. Here the sample spans roughly 710,000 clones, 80% to 90% being singletons. These data also featured in a second study, about human thymus T cells.

Material for sequencing was thymocytes. The receptors come from a girl under three years old with a congenital heart defect.

The genes are TRBV20-1 and TRBJ2-5; D not resolved. The CDR3 sequence is 11 residues long. V was clipped by 6 bases and J by 3 bases, with 8 bases between them. Germline CDR1 and CDR2: DFQATT and SNEGSKA (reference sequence). The CDR3 region is CSAAIKETQYF. The CDR3 DNA reads TGCAGTGCCGCGATTAAAGAGACCCAGTACTTC.

This chain links TRBV11-2 with TRBJ2-1, with a possible D match to TRBD2 (7 bases). Germline V gene lookup returns CDR1 SGHAT and CDR2 FQNNGV. V lost 4 bases and J 7 bases, leaving 23 bases between the germline ends. CDR3 length: 17 residues. CDR3 amino acids: CASSSRRGGARSNEQFF. The CDR3, as DNA: TGTGCCAGCAGCTCACGCAGGGGAGGGGCACGCTCGAATGAGCAGTTCTTC.

The J gene is TRBJ1-6, the V gene TRBV5-1; no reliable D call. Germline CDR1 reads SGHRS; CDR2 reads YFSETQ. Trimming took 2 bases from V and 0 from J, leaving 9 bases between them. There are 16 residues in the CDR3. The CDR3 sequence: CASSFFKSSYNSPLHF. The CDR3 DNA reads as TGCGCCAGCAGCTTCTTTAAGAGCTCCTATAATTCACCCCTCCACTTT.

The chain has TRBV6-5 and TRBJ1-1, with unresolved D. The CDR3 runs 13 residues. Germline V gives CDR1 MNHEY, CDR2 SVGAGI. V lost 7 bases and J lost 1, with 10 bases in between. In nucleotides, the CDR3 is TGTGCCAGCACGTTGAGGCAGAACACTGAAGCTTTCTTT. It specifies CASTLRQNTEAFF.

The chain is built from TRBV7-2 and TRBJ1-1; TRBD1 is a possible D gene (6 bases). Germline V gene sequence: CDR1 SGHTA, CDR2 FQGNSA. The CDR3 totals 15 residues. Trimming cost V 6 bases and J 1 base, with 15 bases left between them. The CDR3, as DNA: TGTGCCAGCAGTTTACAGGGAAACCAGAACACTGAAGCTTTCTTT. Its translation is CASSLQGNQNTEAFF.

This clone came up once. The rearrangement uses TRBV5-1 and TRBJ2-2, with 15 bases aligning to TRBD2. The V gene's germline CDR1 is SGHRS and CDR2 YFSETQ. The CDR3 has 17 residues. After removal of 4 bases from V and 6 bases from J, the junction contained 7 bases not matched to a gene. The CDR3, as DNA: TGCGCCAGCAGCCCCGGACTAGCGGGGGGGCCGTCCGGGGAGCTGTTTTTT. As protein: CASSPGLAGGPSGELFF.

The J gene is TRBJ2-7, the V gene TRBV5-1; TRBD1 might be the D (5 bases). CDR3 length: 15 residues. Trimming took off 0 bases at V and 3 bases at J, with 13 bases between the two ends. Looked up from germline, CDR1 is SGHRS and CDR2 is YFSETQ. Here the CDR3 reads CASSLAMDKVYEQYF. In nucleotides, the CDR3 is TGCGCCAGCAGCTTGGCCATGGACAAGGTCTACGAGCAGTACTTC.

This rearrangement joins TRBV28 to TRBJ2-3, with 7 nucleotides matching TRBD2. This CDR3 region has 18 residues. Germline loops: CDR1 MDHEN, CDR2 SYDVKM. After removal of 5 bases from V and 0 bases from J, the junction contained 14 bases not matched to a gene. CDR3 sequence: CASSRASGKKSSTDTQYF. The DNA of the CDR3 is TGTGCCAGCAGTCGGGCTAGCGGAAAAAAATCTAGCACAGATACGCAGTATTTT.

This chain joins TRBV6-5 and TRBJ1-1; the D is unclear. The germline V gene has CDR1 MNHEY and CDR2 SVGAGI. Trimming stripped 6 bases from V and 3 bases from J, with 14 bases between. The CDR3 spans 14 residues. CDR3 DNA: TGTGCCAGCAGCCATCAGGCTCCGCACACTGAAGCTTTCTTT. Translated, it gives CASSHQAPHTEAFF.

As DNA, the CDR3 is TGCAGCGTTGAAGATGAGGGATGGGCGAACACTGAAGCTTTCTTT. Translation gives CSVEDEGWANTEAFF. The J gene is TRBJ1-1, the V gene TRBV29-1; no reliable D call. Germline V lookup: CDR1 SQVTM, CDR2 ANQGSEA. This CDR3 has 15 amino acids. Trimming removed 0 bases from V and 1 base from J, with 12 bases in between. The variable domain in full, with the rest retrieved from reference TRBV29-1 and TRBJ1-1, is SAVISQKPSRDICQRGTSLTIQCQVDSQVTMMFWYRQQPGQSLTLIATANQGSEATYESGFVIDKFPISRPNLTFSTLTVSNMSPEDSSIYLCSVEDEGWANTEAFFGQGTRLTVV.

The chain recombines TRBV5-4 with TRBJ1-2, with 8 bases matching TRBD1. The CDR3 extends over 16 amino acids. Losses at the gene ends were 3 bases for V and 4 bases for J; bases not matched to a gene: 11. The germline V gene has CDR1 SGHNT and CDR2 YYREEE (reference sequence). CDR3 nucleotide sequence: TGTGCCAGCAGCTCCCTCCAGGGGGCAGACGTCTATGGCTACACCTTC. Translated, it gives CASSSLQGADVYGYTF.

The chain recombines TRBV2 with TRBJ2-1; tentatively, D is TRBD2 (5 bases). The CDR3 spans 19 residues. CDR1 and CDR2 (germline): SNHLY, FYNNEI. Trimming cost V 0 bases and J 0 bases, with 18 bases left between them. In nucleotides, the CDR3 is TGTGCCAGCAGTGAAGCGCCTAAGCCGGGGAAACTCTCCTACAATGAGCAGTTCTTC. Translated, it gives CASSEAPKPGKLSYNEQFF.

The V and J genes are TRBV4-2 and TRBJ2-1; 7 nucleotides agree with TRBD2. Germline CDR1 reads LGHNA; CDR2 reads YNFKEQ. The CDR3 consists of 13 residues. Losses at the gene ends were 4 bases for V and 12 bases for J; bases not matched to a gene: 9. CDR3 DNA: TGTGCCAGCAGCCCGTCAGCGGGGCGGGTGCAGTTCTTC. Its translation: CASSPSAGRVQFF.

V and J are TRBV2 and TRBJ2-1, with D maybe TRBD1 (6 bases). This CDR3 is built from 14 residues. Germline V lookup: CDR1 SNHLY, CDR2 FYNNEI. Trimming pared 5 bases from V and 8 bases from J, leaving 16 bases between. The CDR3 DNA reads TGTGCCAGCAGTCTAGGCAGGGGCTTCGATGAGCAGTTCTTC. Translating gives CASSLGRGFDEQFF.

This chain's CDR3 is CASSMRARVNYGYTF. The DNA of the CDR3 is TGTGCCAGTAGTATGAGGGCCCGGGTGAACTATGGCTACACCTTC. V gene TRBV19 combines with J gene TRBJ1-2; D not certain. Trimming stripped 3 bases from V and 2 bases from J, with 13 bases between. CDR1 and CDR2 from the germline V gene are LNHDA and SQIVND (reference sequence). The CDR3 spans 15 residues.

The chain is built from TRBV9 and TRBJ2-3, with TRBD1 identical over 9 bases. Trimming took 4 bases from V and 2 from J; bases not matched to a gene: 11. This CDR3 spans 17 amino acids. Germline CDR1 and CDR2: SGDLS and YYNGEE. The CDR3 bases are TGTGCCAGCAGCCAGACATTGTGGACAGGGGCCACAGATACGCAGTATTTT. Translated, it gives CASSQTLWTGATDTQYF.

The chain links TRBV14 to TRBJ1-3; 9 positions agree with TRBD1. The CDR3 sequence is 16 residues long. Germline loops: CDR1 SGHDN, CDR2 FVKESK. The ends lost 5 bases at V and 7 bases at J; junction bases unmatched: 12. DNA for the CDR3: TGTGCCAGCAGCGGACCCGACAGGGGGGTTTCGAACACCATATATTTT. It translates to CASSGPDRGVSNTIYF.

The rearrangement links TRBV5-4 to TRBJ2-1; tentative D call: TRBD2 (6 bases). Germline V CDR1 and CDR2: SGHNT, YYREEE (reference sequence). The CDR3 has 15 residues. V lost 6 bases, J lost 7 bases, and 20 bases lay in between. CDR3: CASTPYGTPDNEQFF. The CDR3 region has the DNA TGTGCCAGCACCCCCTACGGGACTCCGGATAATGAGCAGTTCTTC.

This rearrangement joins TRBV4-1 to TRBJ1-2; tentatively, D is TRBD1 (5 bases). The CDR3 loop spans 15 amino acids. Germline V gene lookup returns CDR1 MGHRA and CDR2 YSYEKL. Trimming pared 2 bases from V and 8 bases from J, leaving 18 bases between. CDR3 protein: CASSQRISGREGYTF. CDR3 in DNA: TGCGCCAGCAGCCAACGGATATCAGGGCGGGAAGGCTACACCTTC.

This clone was counted between two and nine times. V is TRBV4-3 and J is TRBJ2-1; D perhaps matches TRBD2 (6 bases). CDR3 size: 15 residues. Germline assignment: CDR1 LGHNA and CDR2 YSLEER. Trimming took off 0 bases at V and 6 bases at J, with 12 bases between the two ends. CDR3 sequence reads: CASSQEGRRGNEQFF. In DNA, the CDR3 is TGCGCCAGCAGCCAAGAGGGGAGGCGCGGCAATGAGCAGTTCTTC.